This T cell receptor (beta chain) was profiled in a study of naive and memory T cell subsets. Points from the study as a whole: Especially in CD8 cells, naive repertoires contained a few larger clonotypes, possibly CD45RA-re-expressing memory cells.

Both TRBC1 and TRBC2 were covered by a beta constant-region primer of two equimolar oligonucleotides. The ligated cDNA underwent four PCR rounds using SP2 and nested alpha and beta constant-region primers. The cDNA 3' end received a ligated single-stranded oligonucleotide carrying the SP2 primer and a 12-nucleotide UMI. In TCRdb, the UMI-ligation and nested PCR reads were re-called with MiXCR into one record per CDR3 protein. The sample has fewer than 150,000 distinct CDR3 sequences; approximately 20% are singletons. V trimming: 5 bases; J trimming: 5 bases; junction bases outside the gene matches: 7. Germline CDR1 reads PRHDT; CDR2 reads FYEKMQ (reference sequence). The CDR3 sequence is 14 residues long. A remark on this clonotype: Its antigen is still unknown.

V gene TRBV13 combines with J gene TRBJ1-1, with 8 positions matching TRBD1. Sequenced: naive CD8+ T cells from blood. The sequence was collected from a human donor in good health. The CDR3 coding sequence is TGTGCCAGCAGCCCCGGGACAGGACGAACTGAAGCTTTCTTT. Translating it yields CASSPGTGRTEAFF.